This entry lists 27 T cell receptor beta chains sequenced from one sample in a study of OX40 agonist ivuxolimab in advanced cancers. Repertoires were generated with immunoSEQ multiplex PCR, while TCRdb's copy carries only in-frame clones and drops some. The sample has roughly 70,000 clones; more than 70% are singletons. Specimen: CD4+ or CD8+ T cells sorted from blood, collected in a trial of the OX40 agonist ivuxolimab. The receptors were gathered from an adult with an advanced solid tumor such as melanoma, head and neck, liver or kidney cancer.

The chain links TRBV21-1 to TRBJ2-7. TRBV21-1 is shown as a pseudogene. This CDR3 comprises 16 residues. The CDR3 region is CASSSTPTGGPSEQYF. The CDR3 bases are TGTGCCAGCAGCAGTACCCCGACCGGGGGCCCCTCCGAGCAGTACTTC.

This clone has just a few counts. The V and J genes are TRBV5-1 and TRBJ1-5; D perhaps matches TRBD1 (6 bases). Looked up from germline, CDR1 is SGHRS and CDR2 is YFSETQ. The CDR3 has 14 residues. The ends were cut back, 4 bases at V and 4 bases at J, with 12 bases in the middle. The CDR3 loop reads CASSPGQRNQPQHF. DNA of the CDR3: TGCGCCAGCAGCCCGGGACAACGAAATCAGCCCCAGCATTTT.

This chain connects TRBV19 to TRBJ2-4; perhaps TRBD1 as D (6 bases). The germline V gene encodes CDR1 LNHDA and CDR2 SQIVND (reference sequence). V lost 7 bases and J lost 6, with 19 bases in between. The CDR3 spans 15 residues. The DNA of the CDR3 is TGTGCCAGTACCGAGGCAGGGGCCCTACGAAACATTCAGTACTTC. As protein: CASTEAGALRNIQYF.

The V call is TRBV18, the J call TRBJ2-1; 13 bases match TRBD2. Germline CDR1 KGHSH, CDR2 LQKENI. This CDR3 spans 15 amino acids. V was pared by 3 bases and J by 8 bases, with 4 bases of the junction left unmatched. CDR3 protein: CASSPGLAGAHEQFF. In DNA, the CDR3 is TGTGCCAGCTCACCCGGACTAGCGGGAGCCCATGAGCAGTTCTTC.

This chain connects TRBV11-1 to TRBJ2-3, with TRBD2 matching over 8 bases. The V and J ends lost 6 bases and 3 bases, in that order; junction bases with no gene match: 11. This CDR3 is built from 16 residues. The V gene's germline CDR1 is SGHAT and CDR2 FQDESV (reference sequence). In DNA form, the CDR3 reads TGTGCCAGCAGATCTAGGTCCAGCGGGGGAACAGATACGCAGTATTTT. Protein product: CASRSRSSGGTDTQYF.

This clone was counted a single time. CDR3 coding DNA: TGTGCCAGCAGCCGCCAGGGCGGCTATATGAACACCGGGGAGCTGTTTTTT. It specifies CASSRQGGYMNTGELFF. The rearrangement joins TRBV7-3 to TRBJ2-2; TRBD1 is a possible D gene (5 bases). The CDR3 is made up of 17 amino acids. Trimming left V 5 bases short and J 1 base short, with 17 bases between. From germline, CDR1 is SGHTA and CDR2 FQGTGA. The whole variable domain, remainder taken from reference TRBV7-3 and TRBJ2-2, is GAGVSQTPSNKVTEKGKYVELRCDPISGHTALYWYRQSLGQGPEFLIYFQGTGAADDSGLPNDRFFAVRPEGSVSTLKIQRTERGDSAVYLCASSRQGGYMNTGELFFGEGSRLTVL.

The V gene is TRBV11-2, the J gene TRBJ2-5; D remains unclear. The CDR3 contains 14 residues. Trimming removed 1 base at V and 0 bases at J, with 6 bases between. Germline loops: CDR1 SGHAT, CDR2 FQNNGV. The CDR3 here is CASSLVEYQETQYF. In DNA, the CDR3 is TGTGCCAGCAGCTTAGTAGAGTACCAAGAGACCCAGTACTTC. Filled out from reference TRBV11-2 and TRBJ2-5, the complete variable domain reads EAGVAQSPRYKIIEKRQSVAFWCNPISGHATLYWYQQILGQGPKLLIQFQNNGVVDDSQLPKDRFSAERLKGVDSTLKIQPAKLEDSAVYLCASSLVEYQETQYFGPGTRLLVL.

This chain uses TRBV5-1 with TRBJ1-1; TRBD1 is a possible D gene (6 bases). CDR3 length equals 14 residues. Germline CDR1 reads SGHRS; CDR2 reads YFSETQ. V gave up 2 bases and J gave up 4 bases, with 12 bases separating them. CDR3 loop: CASSFGGRSTEAFF. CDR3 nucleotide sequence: TGCGCCAGCAGCTTTGGGGGCAGGAGCACTGAAGCTTTCTTT. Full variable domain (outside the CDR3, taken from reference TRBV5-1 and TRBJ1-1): KAGVTQTPRYLIKTRGQQVTLSCSPISGHRSVSWYQQTPGQGLQFLFEYFSETQRNKGNFPGRFSGRQFSNSRSEMNVSTLELGDSALYLCASSFGGRSTEAFFGQGTRLTVV.

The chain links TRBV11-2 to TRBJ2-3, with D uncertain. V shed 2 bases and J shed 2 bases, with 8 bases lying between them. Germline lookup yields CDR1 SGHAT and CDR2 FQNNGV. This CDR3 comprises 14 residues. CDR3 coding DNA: TGTGCCAGCAGCTTAAGGCTTTACACAGATACGCAGTATTTT. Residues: CASSLRLYTDTQYF.

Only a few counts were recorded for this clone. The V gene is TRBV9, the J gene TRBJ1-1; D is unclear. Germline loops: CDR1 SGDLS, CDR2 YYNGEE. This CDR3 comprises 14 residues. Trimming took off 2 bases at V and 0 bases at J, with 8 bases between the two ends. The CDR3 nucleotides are TGTGCCAGCAGCGTCAGCCCTATGAACACTGAAGCTTTCTTT. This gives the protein CASSVSPMNTEAFF.

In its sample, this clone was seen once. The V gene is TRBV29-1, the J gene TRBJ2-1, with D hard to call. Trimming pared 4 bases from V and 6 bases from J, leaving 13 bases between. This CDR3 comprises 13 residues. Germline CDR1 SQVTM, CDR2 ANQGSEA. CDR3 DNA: TGCAGCGTTGTAAGGGTTTGGGGCAATGAGCAGTTCTTC. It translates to CSVVRVWGNEQFF.

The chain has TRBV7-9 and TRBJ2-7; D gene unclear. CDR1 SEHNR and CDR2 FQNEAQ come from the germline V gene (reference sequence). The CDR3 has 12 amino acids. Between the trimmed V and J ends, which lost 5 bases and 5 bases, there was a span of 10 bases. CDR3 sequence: CASSETTDEQYF. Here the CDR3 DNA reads TGTGCCAGCAGCGAAACCACCGACGAGCAGTACTTC. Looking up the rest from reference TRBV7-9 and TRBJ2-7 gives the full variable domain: DTGVSQNPRHKITKRGQNVTFRCDPISEHNRLYWYRQTLGQGPEFLTYFQNEAQLEKSRLLSDRFSAERPKGSFSTLEIQRTEQGDSAMYLCASSETTDEQYFGPGTRLTVT.

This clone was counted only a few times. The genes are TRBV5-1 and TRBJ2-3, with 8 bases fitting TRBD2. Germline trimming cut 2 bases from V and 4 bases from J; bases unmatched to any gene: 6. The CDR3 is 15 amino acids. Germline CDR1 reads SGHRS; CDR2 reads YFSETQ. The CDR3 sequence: CASSFGIAGSDTQYF. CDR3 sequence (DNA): TGCGCCAGCAGCTTTGGGATAGCGGGATCAGATACGCAGTATTTT.

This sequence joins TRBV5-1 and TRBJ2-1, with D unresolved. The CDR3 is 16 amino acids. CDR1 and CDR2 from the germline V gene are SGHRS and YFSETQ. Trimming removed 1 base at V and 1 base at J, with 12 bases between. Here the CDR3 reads CASSLQGSSSYNEQFF. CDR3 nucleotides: TGCGCCAGCAGCTTGCAAGGGTCTAGTTCCTACAATGAGCAGTTCTTC. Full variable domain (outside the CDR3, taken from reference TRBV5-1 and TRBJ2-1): KAGVTQTPRYLIKTRGQQVTLSCSPISGHRSVSWYQQTPGQGLQFLFEYFSETQRNKGNFPGRFSGRQFSNSRSEMNVSTLELGDSALYLCASSLQGSSSYNEQFFGPGTRLTVL.

As DNA, the CDR3 is TGCGCCAGCAGTCAGGGCAGGCGACTAGCGGGAGCTGGGGAGCAGTACTTC. Translation: CASSQGRRLAGAGEQYF. This sequence joins TRBV23-1 and TRBJ2-7; 12 positions match TRBD2. TRBV23-1 is an ORF for which the function is uncertain. The junction had 13 bases not matched to a gene; V was cut back by 3 bases and J by 7 bases. The CDR3 is made up of 17 amino acids.

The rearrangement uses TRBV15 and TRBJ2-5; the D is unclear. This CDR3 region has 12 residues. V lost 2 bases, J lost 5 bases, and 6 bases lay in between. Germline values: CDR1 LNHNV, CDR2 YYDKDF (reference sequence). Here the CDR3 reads CATSRLGETQYF. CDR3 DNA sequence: TGTGCCACCAGCAGACTGGGGGAGACCCAGTACTTC.

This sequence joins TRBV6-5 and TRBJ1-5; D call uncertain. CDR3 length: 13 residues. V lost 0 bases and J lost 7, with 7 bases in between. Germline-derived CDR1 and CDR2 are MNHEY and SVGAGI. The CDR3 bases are TGTGCCAGCAGTTACTCGAAGGAACAGCCCCAGCATTTT. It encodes CASSYSKEQPQHF.

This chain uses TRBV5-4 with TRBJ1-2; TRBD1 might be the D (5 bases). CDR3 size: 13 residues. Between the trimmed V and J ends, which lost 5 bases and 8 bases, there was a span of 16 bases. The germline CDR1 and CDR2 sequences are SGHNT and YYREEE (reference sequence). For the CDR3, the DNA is TGTGCCAGCAGGCTGAGAGGGGTTGGAGGCTACACCTTC. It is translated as CASRLRGVGGYTF.

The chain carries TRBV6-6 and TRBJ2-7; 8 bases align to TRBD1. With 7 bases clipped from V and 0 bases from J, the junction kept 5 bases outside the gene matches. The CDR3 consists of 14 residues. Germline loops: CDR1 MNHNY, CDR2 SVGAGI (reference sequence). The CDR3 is CASTDRGSSYEQYF. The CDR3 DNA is TGTGCCAGCACAGACAGGGGAAGCTCCTACGAGCAGTACTTC.

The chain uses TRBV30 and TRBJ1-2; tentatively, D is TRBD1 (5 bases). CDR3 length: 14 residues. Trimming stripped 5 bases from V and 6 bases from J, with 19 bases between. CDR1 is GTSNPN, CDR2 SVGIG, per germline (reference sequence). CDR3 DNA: TGTGCCTGGTCGGGAGGCCCGCCAGGGAATGGCTACACCTTC. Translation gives CAWSGGPPGNGYTF.

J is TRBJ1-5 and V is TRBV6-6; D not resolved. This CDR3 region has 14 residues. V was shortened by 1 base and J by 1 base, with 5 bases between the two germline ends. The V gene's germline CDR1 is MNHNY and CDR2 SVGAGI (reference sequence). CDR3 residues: CASSYLGSNQPQHF. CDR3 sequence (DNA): TGTGCCAGCAGTTACTTGGGAAGCAATCAGCCCCAGCATTTT.

The DNA for the CDR3 is TGTGCCAGCTCACCAAGGGTATTGGACACTGAAGCTTTCTTT. It yields the protein CASSPRVLDTEAFF. The V and J genes are TRBV18 and TRBJ1-1; the D is unclear. This CDR3 contains 14 residues. Germline V gene sequence: CDR1 KGHSH, CDR2 LQKENI. With 2 bases removed from V and 3 bases from J, the gap between germline ends came to 10 bases.

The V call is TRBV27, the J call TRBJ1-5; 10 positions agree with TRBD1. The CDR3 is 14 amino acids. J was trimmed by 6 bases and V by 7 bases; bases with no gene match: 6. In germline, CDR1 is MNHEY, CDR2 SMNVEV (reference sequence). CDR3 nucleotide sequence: TGTGCCAGCAACGACAGGGGGCCGAGTCAGCCCCAGCATTTT. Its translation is CASNDRGPSQPQHF.

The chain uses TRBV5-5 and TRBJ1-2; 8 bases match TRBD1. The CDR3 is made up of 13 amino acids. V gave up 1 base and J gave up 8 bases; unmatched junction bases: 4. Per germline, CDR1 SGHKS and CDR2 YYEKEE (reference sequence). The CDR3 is CASSLSGTGGYTF. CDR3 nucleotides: TGTGCCAGCAGCTTGTCCGGGACAGGCGGCTACACCTTC.

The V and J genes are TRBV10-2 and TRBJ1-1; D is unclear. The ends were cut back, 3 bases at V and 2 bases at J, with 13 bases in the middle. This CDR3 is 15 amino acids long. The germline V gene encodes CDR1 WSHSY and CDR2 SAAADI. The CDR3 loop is CASSDPSGGNTEAFF. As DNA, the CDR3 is TGCGCCAGCAGTGACCCCTCGGGCGGTAACACTGAAGCTTTCTTT.

CDR3 nucleotide sequence: TGTGCCAGCAGCTTGGGGCACAGGGGTTTGAACACCGGGGAGCTGTTTTTT. This codes for CASSLGHRGLNTGELFF. V and J are TRBV5-6 and TRBJ2-2; 7 nucleotides align to TRBD1. After removal of 0 bases from V and 1 base from J, the junction contained 6 bases not matched to a gene. Germline CDR1 and CDR2: SGHDT and YYEEEE. The CDR3 is made up of 17 amino acids.

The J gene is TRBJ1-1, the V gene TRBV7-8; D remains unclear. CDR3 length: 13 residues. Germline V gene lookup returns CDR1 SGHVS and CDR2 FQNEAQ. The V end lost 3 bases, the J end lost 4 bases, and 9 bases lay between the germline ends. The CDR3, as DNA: TGTGCCAGCAGCTTTCTAATCTCCACTGAAGCTTTCTTT. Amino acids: CASSFLISTEAFF.